This T cell receptor (beta chain) was retrieved from a study of blood T cell repertoires in COVID-19. As for the study in general: The United States, Italy and Spain supplied acute and convalescent COVID-19 samples. T cells, B-cell-depleted T cells, or PBMCs provided the cDNA or gDNA that served as material.

Data came from immunoSEQ multiplex PCR; TCRdb stores just in-frame clones and leaves some out. Of about 200,000 clones listed, around 85% were seen once; the top ten hold approximately 5.3%. Looked up from germline, CDR1 is KGHDR and CDR2 is SFDVKD. The V segment lost 10 bases and the J segment 2 bases; nucleotides outside the gene matches: 9. The CDR3 is made up of 14 amino acids. The V gene is TRBV24-1, the J gene TRBJ2-7; TRBD2 aligns across 8 bases. The sequencing sample was made of peripheral blood. The source of this sequence is a human donor in a cohort sampled during active COVID-19. CDR3 sequence: CATRSSGRPYEQYF. CDR3 DNA: TGTGCCACGCGGTCTAGCGGGCGGCCCTACGAGCAGTACTTC.